This TCR beta chain was documented in a study of early T cells in non-severe SARS-CoV-2 infection (dated by TCRdb to the early 2020s). Describing the broader study: TCR sequencing used bulk RNA from unsorted whole blood, so alpha and beta chains could not be paired. Study-wide findings and limitations: Matching against VDJdb was skewed toward anti-spike CD8 responses, likely underestimated virus-specific expansions, and missed private and CD4 specificities.

Receptor libraries were prepared by 5' RACE. The sequencing machine was a NextSeq 500. The TCR library protocol attached unique molecular identifiers to individual cDNA molecules to correct for sequencing error and PCR bias. Both TCR alpha and beta chains were sequenced, and tight co-correlation was observed between alpha and beta sequence abundances in each sample. Turning to the authors' computational methods: Decombinator V4 was used to annotate TCR sequences for V gene, J gene and CDR3. Expanded TCRs were defined as changing significantly between any two time points under a Poisson model with p below 0.0001. TCR abundances were normalised to the total number of TCRs sequenced per sample and were expressed as counts per million. TRAV1-2 paired with TRAJ12, TRAJ20 or TRAJ33 defined MAIT TCRs, while TRAV10 paired with TRAJ18 defined iNKT TCRs. VDJdb, accessed 1 November 2021, was searched for CMV, EBV and SARS-CoV-2 annotated TCRs, with TCRs annotated for multiple antigens excluded. Starting from the raw public reads, TCRdb applied fastp trimming at Q25, assembled clones with MiXCR and retained in-frame beta chains. Every entry covers one CDR3 protein and lists the most common genes and DNA from its rows. The V and J calls and clone size come from TCRdb's table, not from the authors' own analysis. The sample table holds 45,000 to 70,000 distinct CDR3 sequences, of which about 8% were seen once. The ten largest make up 10% of the sample.

A case-control design nested within a healthcare worker cohort in London, UK, was used, with weekly nasopharyngeal swab PCR tests and blood sampling performed. Healthcare workers were recruited between 23 and 31 March 2020, during the week of the UK lockdown, and were followed weekly for up to roughly 15 weeks. The junction carries 14 bases between V and J, which are trimmed by 5 bases and 6 bases respectively. CDR1 SGHTA and CDR2 FQGNSA were looked up in the germline V gene. The CDR3 spans 14 residues, from the cysteine through the phenylalanine. The kept DNA is CDR3 alone, 42 bases in frame from the first base. This clonotype was seen a few times. No antigen is known for it. No much larger clone is present one base from it, and per-base qualities are unavailable.

The origin of this receptor is an adult who was a healthcare worker with PCR-confirmed SARS-CoV-2 infection or an uninfected control (not recorded which). The source was whole blood, collected at baseline. The rearrangement combines TRBV7-2 with TRBJ2-1; TRBD2 is possibly the D segment (5 matching bases). The DNA is TGTGCCAGCAGCGGTTATGACTACTTCAATGAGCAGTTCTTC. It translates to CASSGYDYFNEQFF.